The following is a T cell receptor beta chain sequence with its context. This CDR3 spans 15 amino acids. The germline gives CDR1 LNHDA, CDR2 SQIVND (reference sequence). With 5 bases clipped from V and 0 bases from J, the junction kept 3 bases outside the gene matches. The data derive from a study of blood T cell repertoires in COVID-19. Study in general: From the United States, Italy and Spain came samples of acute and convalescent COVID-19. T cells, B-cell-depleted T cells, or PBMCs provided the cDNA or gDNA that served as material.

In the authors' workflow: Amplification with reference gene primers provided the estimates of nucleated cell counts. Produced via immunoSEQ multiplex PCR; TCRdb's table is partial and in-frame only. V and J calls and clone size come straight from that table; D and trimming were deduced from the DNA. This table has about 88,000 clones, about 91% appearing once. This clonotype was sampled from a woman older than 75 with active COVID-19. The chain links TRBV19 to TRBJ2-1; 8 nucleotides agree with TRBD2. Sample: peripheral blood. As DNA, the CDR3 is TGTGCCAGTAGTGCCGGGACTAGCTCCTACAATGAGCAGTTCTTC. Protein sequence: CASSAGTSSYNEQFF.